This T cell receptor beta chain was documented in a study of CD4 T cells in relation to SARS-CoV-2 and coronaviruses (dated by TCRdb to 2020 to 2022). Some background on the complete study: In the ViraFEST assay, PBMCs were cultured with antigen for roughly ten days, after which TCR beta CDR3s were sequenced to identify clonal expansions specific to the antigen. Across all 12 patients in the convalescent cohort, the median age was roughly 38 years, with a range of roughly 20 to 75 years. Expansion assays from other donors in the study were sequenced with a different, Illumina-based TCR-beta assay. At the level of individual TCR clonotypes, the study evaluated whether memory CD4+ T cells crossreact between the spike proteins of SARS-CoV-2 and those of common cold coronaviruses. The roughly twelve convalescent patients included 8 males and 4 females; two subjects were Hispanic. The Adaptive Biotechnologies TCR-sequencing kit was used for samples from three pre-COVID donors and for the naive versus memory experiments, whereas the other data were Illumina-based. Shared crossreactive spike epitopes were mapped to their HLA restriction using patient-derived lymphoblastoid cell lines.

Survey-level immunoSEQ TCR-beta sequencing was performed on DNA from CEF-cultured naive and memory CD4+ T cells. Per the source publication's procedure: During preprocessing, nonproductive sequences were discarded, as were any CDR3s that did not begin with C, did not end with F or W, or were shorter than 7 amino acids. Antigen-specific clonotypes were called with the MANAFEST web app, based on expansion relative to reference and other culture wells. A clone was considered positive if significant expansion relative to the reference culture was observed in 2 of 3 replicate wells at an FDR below 0.05. To be called positive, a clone also had to show significant expansion compared with every other tandem well and an odds ratio greater than 5. Cultured and uncultured naive and memory CD4+ repertoires were searched for previously identified spike- and CEF-reactive CDR3s. After three terminal residues were trimmed from each end, CDR3 homology was quantified as pairwise Levenshtein distance using the stringdist R package. Sourced from immuneACCESS, this table was stored by TCRdb with only in-frame sequences that have V and J called. A share of the clones is absent; for the studies checked, an unresolved V gene accounts for under half, and the remainder has no known explanation. V, J and clone size reflect that table, while D and trimming were determined from the DNA. Present in this sample are 35,000 to 45,000 clones, about 80% of which were seen just once. The ten most abundant clones make up 6.6% of the sample.

This clone is judged medium-sized (0.01 to 0.1%). There is no known antigen for this receptor. No clone much larger than this one lies a single base away; base qualities are absent. The CDR3 covers 14 residues, taking in both the cysteine and the phenylalanine. The entry retains the CDR3 DNA only, 42 bases that are in frame from base 1. The paper as a whole reports these results and caveats: Small numbers of patients and of tested TCRs limited the study. Because the crossreactivity analysis focused on spike protein, crossreactivity against other viral proteins was not assessed. Naive versus memory sequencing indicated the assay detects memory recall responses rather than primary responses primed during culture. Crossreactive clones showed significantly weaker SARS-CoV-2-driven expansion than monoreactive clones, consistent with antigenic imprinting. Pre-pandemic and post-infection samples were not both contributed by any donor, so tracing of the source of pre-existing responses was limited. In 65% to 70% of donors, memory CD4+ clonotypes turned up that crossrecognized SARS-CoV-2 and at least one common cold coronavirus spike.

To separate naive from memory CD4+ T cells, cryopreserved PBMCs first underwent CD4 enrichment and then EasySep naive CD4+ T cell enrichment. Sorted naive or memory CD4+ T cells (about 99,000) were grown at a 1:1 ratio with T cell-depleted PBMCs and CEF peptides for 10 days. Triplicate replicate wells were generally used for each peptide culture condition. Ficoll-Paque PLUS gradient centrifugation was used to isolate PBMCs from either whole blood or leukapheresis product. PBMCs were either cryopreserved at -140°C or used fresh in the expansion assay. The QIAamp Micro DNA Kit was used to extract genomic DNA from the CD4+ T cells.

The source material was naive CD4+ T cells from PBMCs, cultured in vitro. The sample's cell subset or site label, in plain terms: naive CD4+ T cells isolated by negative enrichment. The sequence joins TRBV21-1 to TRBJ2-1; TRBD1, the table's D call, lacks a check against the DNA. TRBV21-1 is labeled a pseudogene. The source of this sequence is an adult with COVID-19. The CDR3 region has the sequence CASSKGGRGDEQFF. The DNA sequence is as follows: TGTGCCAGCAGCAAAGGGGGCAGAGGCGATGAGCAGTTCTTC.